The 20 T cell receptor beta chains given below trace back to one sample, sequenced in a study of shared clonotypes between healthy human individuals. Profiled with immunoSEQ multiplex PCR; TCRdb holds only in-frame clones, not every one. In the table there are about 2 million clones, less than 95% of which are singletons. The naive CD8 subset, CD45RO-negative cells positively selected for CCR7, excluded terminally differentiated effector memory CD45RA+ cells. Sequences were obtained from naive CD8+ T cells sorted from blood. These receptors all stem from a man aged 18 to 30 in good health.

Details on this clone: Within the sample, other DNA sequences also encode this same CDR3. The gene calls are TRBV5-1 and TRBJ2-7; D ambiguous. Germline V gene sequence: CDR1 SGHRS, CDR2 YFSETQ. This CDR3 comprises 12 residues. The V end was cut by 1 base, the J end by 3 bases, with 5 bases between. CDR3 amino acids: CASSLTGYEQYF. The DNA for the CDR3 is TGCGCCAGCAGCTTGACGGGCTACGAGCAGTACTTC.

The chain combines TRBV7-8 with TRBJ2-1, with 7 bases matching TRBD2. Germline CDR1 is SGHVS and CDR2 is FQNEAQ. This CDR3 contains 14 residues. V shed 3 bases and J 6 bases; nucleotides not matched to a gene: 5. CDR3 amino acids: CASSFSGVSNEQFF. CDR3 nucleotide sequence: TGTGCCAGCAGCTTCAGCGGGGTTAGCAATGAGCAGTTCTTC.

V gene TRBV7-8 combines with J gene TRBJ2-7; 9 positions match TRBD2. V lost 7 bases and J lost 3; bases outside the gene matches: 7. The CDR3 covers 14 residues. CDR1 SGHVS and CDR2 FQNEAQ come from the germline V gene. The CDR3 sequence is CASTPTSGYYEQYF. CDR3 DNA sequence: TGTGCCAGCACCCCGACTAGCGGCTACTACGAGCAGTACTTC.

CDR3 in amino acids: CASSLGQGAFYTQYF. Written as DNA, the CDR3 is TGTGCCAGCAGCCTAGGACAGGGGGCCTTTTATACGCAGTATTTT. The chain carries TRBV7-9 and TRBJ2-3, with TRBD1 matching 11 bases. This CDR3 comprises 15 residues. Trimming cost V 5 bases and J 7 bases; bases outside gene matches: 8. CDR1 SEHNR and CDR2 FQNEAQ come from the germline V gene (reference sequence).

The rearrangement uses TRBV19 and TRBJ1-5; the D is unclear. CDR3 length: 15 residues. The germline V gene has CDR1 LNHDA and CDR2 SQIVND (reference sequence). V was trimmed by 2 bases and J by 0 bases, leaving 8 bases between them. In DNA, the CDR3 is TGTGCCAGTAGTATACAGTGGGATAGCAATCAGCCCCAGCATTTT. It is translated as CASSIQWDSNQPQHF.

J is TRBJ1-2 and V is TRBV28, with a possible D match to TRBD1 (5 bases). Germline-derived CDR1 and CDR2 are MDHEN and SYDVKM. There are 14 residues in the CDR3. V was shortened by 2 bases and J by 4 bases, with 11 bases between the two germline ends. CDR3 DNA sequence: TGTGCCAGCAGTTTAGGAGAGGGGAGCTATGGCTACACCTTC. This encodes CASSLGEGSYGYTF.

The V call is TRBV9, the J call TRBJ2-3; TRBD2 is a possible D gene (6 bases). Germline CDR1 SGDLS, CDR2 YYNGEE. The CDR3 totals 13 residues. Trimming took 9 bases from V and 4 from J, leaving 15 bases between them. DNA for the CDR3: TGTGCCACCAGGAGGAGGGCCGCAGATACGCAGTATTTT. It translates to CATRRRAADTQYF.

The chain couples TRBV5-6 to TRBJ1-1; TRBD1 might be the D (5 bases). Germline lookup yields CDR1 SGHDT and CDR2 YYEEEE. CDR3 length equals 16 residues. V gave up 4 bases and J gave up 1 base, with 17 bases separating them. The CDR3 reads CASSDGTEKSNTEAFF. In nucleotides, the CDR3 is TGTGCCAGCAGCGACGGGACGGAGAAGTCGAACACTGAAGCTTTCTTT. Full variable domain (outside the CDR3, taken from reference TRBV5-6 and TRBJ1-1): DAGVTQSPTHLIKTRGQQVTLRCSPKSGHDTVSWYQQALGQGPQFIFQYYEEEERQRGNFPDRFSGHQFPNYSSELNVNALLLGDSALYLCASSDGTEKSNTEAFFGQGTRLTVV.

Remarks on this clone: The identical CDR3 is also encoded by other nucleotide sequences in the sample. The V gene is TRBV9, the J gene TRBJ1-1, with D possibly matching TRBD1 (5 bases). The ends were cut back, 1 base at V and 4 bases at J, with 11 bases in the middle. Germline lookup yields CDR1 SGDLS and CDR2 YYNGEE. This CDR3 is 14 amino acids long. The CDR3 reads CASSVSGGGTEAFF. The CDR3 nucleotides read TGTGCCAGCAGCGTAAGTGGGGGAGGCACTGAAGCTTTCTTT.

This clone came up once. V is TRBV5-4 and J is TRBJ2-7, with 12 nucleotides matching TRBD2. Trimming took 2 bases from V and 3 from J; bases not matched to a gene: 12. CDR1 and CDR2 from the germline V gene are SGHNT and YYREEE (reference sequence). CDR3 length: 18 residues. CDR3 amino acids: CASSLLAGGPMQYYEQYF. The CDR3 region has the DNA TGTGCCAGCAGCTTACTAGCGGGGGGTCCAATGCAGTACTACGAGCAGTACTTC.

CDR3 amino acids: CASRLRTETYEQYF. DNA of the CDR3: TGCGCCAGCAGACTAAGGACAGAGACCTACGAGCAGTACTTC. The V gene is TRBV4-1, the J gene TRBJ2-7; TRBD1 might be the D (6 bases). V shed 6 bases and J shed 2 bases, with 14 bases lying between them. Germline loops: CDR1 MGHRA, CDR2 YSYEKL. There are 14 residues in the CDR3.

The chain recombines TRBV11-2 with TRBJ2-7; TRBD1 matches 9 bases. Looked up from germline, CDR1 is SGHAT and CDR2 is FQNNGV. The CDR3 is made up of 14 amino acids. Trimming at V came to 4 bases and at J to 5 bases, leaving 6 bases not matched to a gene. The CDR3 loop reads CASSSGTGLHEQYF. The CDR3 DNA follows: TGTGCCAGCAGCTCCGGGACAGGGCTCCACGAGCAGTACTTC.

This chain uses TRBV27 with TRBJ1-4; D may be TRBD1 (5 bases). The CDR3 runs 16 residues. The ends were cut back, 2 bases at V and 7 bases at J, with 17 bases in the middle. Germline-derived CDR1 and CDR2 are MNHEY and SMNVEV (reference sequence). In DNA, the CDR3 is TGTGCCAGCAGTTTAGTGGCAGGGAGAGGAGGTGAAAAACTGTTTTTT. Translating it yields CASSLVAGRGGEKLFF.

In this sample, this clone turned up once. The chain has TRBV19 and TRBJ1-2; D is possibly TRBD1 (5 bases). This CDR3 has 12 amino acids. Trimming stripped 7 bases from V and 7 bases from J, with 13 bases between. Germline CDR1 and CDR2: LNHDA and SQIVND (reference sequence). CDR3 sequence (DNA): TGTGCCAGTACCACATGGGGGACTGGCTACACCTTC. This gives the protein CASTTWGTGYTF. The entire variable domain, with the rest obtained from reference TRBV19 and TRBJ1-2, is as follows: DGGITQSPKYLFRKEGQNVTLSCEQNLNHDAMYWYRQDPGQGLRLIYYSQIVNDFQKGDIAEGYSVSREKKESFPLTVTSAQKNPTAFYLCASTTWGTGYTFGSGTRLTVV.

The genes are TRBV19 and TRBJ2-7; D is unresolved. V lost 3 bases and J 7 bases, leaving 13 bases between the germline ends. The V gene's germline CDR1 is LNHDA and CDR2 SQIVND (reference sequence). There are 13 residues in the CDR3. CDR3 sequence reads: CASSMLGIPEQYF. The CDR3, as DNA: TGTGCCAGTAGTATGTTGGGGATCCCAGAGCAGTACTTC.

The chain couples TRBV6-1 to TRBJ2-3; TRBD2 might be the D (6 bases). CDR3 length: 15 amino acids. V was pared by 6 bases and J by 2 bases, with 15 bases between. In germline, CDR1 is MNHNS, CDR2 SASEGT. The CDR3 spells CASRSWDSITDTQYF. The DNA for the CDR3 is TGTGCCAGCAGGTCCTGGGACTCCATCACAGATACGCAGTATTTT.

The chain recombines TRBV5-8 with TRBJ2-7, with D maybe TRBD2 (6 bases). V was clipped by 1 base and J by 5 bases, with 13 bases between them. The CDR3 is made up of 14 amino acids. The germline CDR1 and CDR2 sequences are SGHTS and YDEGEE. The CDR3 DNA is TGTGCCAGCAGCTTGAAGGGCTGGGGGGACGAGCAGTACTTC. This codes for CASSLKGWGDEQYF. The full variable domain, rest sourced from reference TRBV5-8 and TRBJ2-7, is EAGVTQSPTHLIKTRGQQATLRCSPISGHTSVYWYQQALGLGLQFLLWYDEGEERNRGNFPPRFSGRQFPNYSSELNVNALELEDSALYLCASSLKGWGDEQYFGPGTRLTVT.

About this clone: The junction departs from germline at one end; a sequencing error may be responsible. The gene calls are TRBV7-7 and TRBJ2-5; 12 bases agree with TRBD2. This CDR3 has 17 amino acids. The germline gives CDR1 SSHAT, CDR2 FNYEAQ (reference sequence). CDR3 nucleotides: TGTGCTAGCAGCCCAACTCTAGCGGGAGGGCCAATAGAGACCCAGTACTTC. Encoded protein: CASSPTLAGGPIETQYF.

V and J are TRBV7-9 and TRBJ1-1; possible D gene TRBD1, 5 bases. This CDR3 comprises 14 residues. CDR1 and CDR2 (germline): SEHNR, FQNEAQ (reference sequence). V lost 1 base to trimming and J lost 3 bases, with 9 bases between them. The CDR3 reads CASSLGQSHTEAFF. The CDR3 bases are TGTGCCAGCAGCTTAGGACAGTCCCACACTGAAGCTTTCTTT. Together with reference TRBV7-9 and TRBJ1-1, the CDR3 gives the full variable domain: DTGVSQNPRHKITKRGQNVTFRCDPISEHNRLYWYRQTLGQGPEFLTYFQNEAQLEKSRLLSDRFSAERPKGSFSTLEIQRTEQGDSAMYLCASSLGQSHTEAFFGQGTRLTVV.

The chain links TRBV7-9 to TRBJ2-5, with TRBD2 as a possible D gene (5 bases). V was trimmed by 2 bases and J by 5 bases, leaving 12 bases between them. Germline values: CDR1 SEHNR, CDR2 FQNEAQ (reference sequence). The CDR3 has 14 residues. The CDR3 nucleotides read TGTGCCAGCAGCTTACGGGGAGCGGCGGAGACCCAGTACTTC. It is translated as CASSLRGAAETQYF.